The TCR beta chain described here comes from a study of T cells in Graves' hyperthyroidism and ophthalmopathy (dated by TCRdb to between 2019 and 2020). The study in broad terms: Peripheral blood samples were taken at initial diagnosis, before any treatment was given. To identify TCR V-J signatures that set the groups apart, the researchers used a discovery cohort of about a hundred patients, made up of under 45 with Graves' ophthalmopathy and 57 with stable Graves' hyperthyroidism. Once sampling was done, hyperthyroidism patients were given methimazole at a starting dose of 30 mg daily, whereas ophthalmopathy patients were given high-dose intravenous methylprednisolone. TCR Vbeta CDR3 sequencing of 130 to 150 peripheral blood samples (roughly 43 ophthalmopathy, 75 hyperthyroidism and roughly 17 progressor patients) is reported in the paper. The 100 or so discovery patients were randomly split 7:3 into training and test sets. Thyroid tissue and blood T-cell repertoires from more than five Graves' hyperthyroidism patients were also compared in the study. Prospective prediction of ophthalmopathy was tested in an independent validation cohort of 18 to 20 hyperthyroidism patients and around 16 patients who later progressed to ophthalmopathy.

Reading the germline V gene (reference sequence) gives CDR1 SSHAT and CDR2 FNYEAQ. The CDR3 starts with the cysteine, ends with the phenylalanine, and has 17 residues. Only the CDR3 part of the read is kept: 51 bases, read in frame from the first base. The study at large found these results: Most expanded thyroid clonotypes (frequency above 0.001) were also detected in blood, suggesting blood repertoires may reflect thyroid immune responses. A 13 V-J signature model separated ophthalmopathy from stable hyperthyroidism, with just over 85% sensitivity and roughly 81% specificity in cross-validation and 80%/75% in testing. In validation, progression to ophthalmopathy was predicted by the model with around 70% sensitivity and 72% to 85% specificity, a median of 6.5 months before onset. Sample size was not statistically predetermined, and investigators were not blinded to group allocation.

This clonotype was counted many times. No antigen is known for it. Its ends do not fully match the called genes, so a read error is possible. The TCR beta CDR3 regions were amplified from the RNA transcripts. For the first round of RT-PCR on the TCR CDR3, the HTBI primer set was used together with the Qiagen OneStep RT-PCR kit. Libraries were constructed in a second round of multiplex PCR, after which size selection and purification were performed. Libraries were sequenced paired-end with 100 bp reads on an Illumina HiSeq2000. Processing in the source paper ran as follows. SOAPnuke was used to process the raw data, with reads discarded if the reads contained adapters or uncalled bases, had a mean Phred below 15, or lacked an exact constant-primer or identifier match. COPE v1.2.5 was used to merge high-quality paired reads, and clonotypes were defined as unique nucleotide sequences. MiTCR v1.1 was used to align clonotypes to the IMGT TRBV, TRBD and TRBJ reference segments. The analysis included only V-J combinations with a frequency above 0.0001, which together covered about 99% of the repertoires. A TCS score was defined as the ratio of F50 (clonal expansion) to E x V (chaos), with BLOSUM62-based TCRdist applied between CDR3 peptides within each V-J. Welch's t-statistics and random forest reduced 500 to 550 V-J features to 10 to 15, which were used in a naive Bayes classifier (R e1071). TCRdb redid the processing of the public reads, applying fastp at Q25 and MiXCR, and retained in-frame beta chains. All rows with the same CDR3 protein become a single entry with the most common DNA and genes. The V and J calls come from TCRdb's annotation, not from the publication. The sample records around 600,000 distinct CDR3 sequences, 14% of which are singletons. The top ten constitute more than 6% of the sample.

Ophthalmopathy patients had moderately to severely active disease, Clinical Activity Score of at least 3, NOSPECS grade of at least 4, and duration under 3 months. Exclusion was applied to patients with uncontrolled infections, other autoimmune diseases, pregnancy or lactation. Diagnoses relied on clinical symptoms, serum thyroxine and TRAb, thyroid ultrasound and orbital computed tomography. PBMCs were separated from roughly 10 ml of fresh peripheral blood using Ficoll-Paque density gradient centrifugation. Total RNA was extracted with Trizol reagent, and quality was checked on an Agilent 2100 Bioanalyzer.

The clonotype originates from a young woman with Graves' ophthalmopathy. Recombination connected TRBV7-7 to TRBJ2-3; the D gene is possibly TRBD1 or TRBD2, each agreeing over 5 bases. Sample: blood. The DNA is as follows: TGTGCTAGCAGCTTAGCCCCCCCCGGGACGCTCACAGATACGCAGTATTTT. It is translated as CASSLAPPGTLTDTQYF.